This TCR beta chain derives from a study of CD8 T cells in Susac syndrome. There are a few counts of this clonotype. Sequencing of TCR beta was performed on blood CD8+ T cells and on blood CD4+ T cells. The CDR3 is 12 amino acids. CDR1 is SGHAT, CDR2 FQNNGV, per germline. V dropped 1 base and J dropped 5 bases, with 6 bases sitting between them. cDNA came from roughly 0.5 to 1 ug RNA primed by random hexamers. The method of amplification for TCR beta CDR3 was immunoSEQ multiplex PCR, covering 54 Vbeta and 13 Jbeta. Each CDR3 protein gets one entry after TCRdb re-called the immunoSEQ multiplex PCR reads with MiXCR. The table has about 430,000 distinct CDR3 sequences, approximately 85% seen once.

The TCR sequence derives from a human donor with multiple sclerosis. Source material: CD8+ T cells from PBMCs. The chain uses TRBV11-2 and TRBJ2-7; a possible D gene is TRBD2 (5 bases). As DNA, the CDR3 is TGTGCCAGCAGCTTAGGAGCGGACGAGCAGTACTTC. Protein: CASSLGADEQYF.